Below, 7 T cell receptor beta chains from the same sample are listed, as sequenced in a study of blood T cell repertoires in COVID-19. TCRdb's table, derived via immunoSEQ multiplex PCR, lists solely in-frame clones and lacks some. In the table there are about 100,000 clones, approximately 86% of which are singletons. Sequencing input: peripheral blood. The receptors were sampled from a man older than 75 with acute or convalescent COVID-19.

The chain combines TRBV24-1 with TRBJ2-2; 10 nucleotides agree with TRBD1. The germline CDR1 and CDR2 sequences are KGHDR and SFDVKD. The CDR3 is 14 residues long. J gave up 5 bases and V 8 bases, and 4 bases lay outside the gene matches. This chain's CDR3 is CATKPGQGTGELFF. DNA of the CDR3: TGTGCCACCAAACCGGGACAGGGGACCGGGGAGCTGTTTTTT.

This clone was recorded once. The chain joins TRBV10-3 to TRBJ2-5, with 10 bases that match TRBD1. V trimming: 3 bases; J trimming: 4 bases; junction bases outside the gene matches: 5. This CDR3 comprises 15 residues. The V gene's germline CDR1 is ENHRY and CDR2 SYGVKD. CDR3 nucleotides: TGTGCCATCAGTGAACTGGGGACAGGGGCAGAGACCCAGTACTTC. Its translation is CAISELGTGAETQYF.

The rearrangement links TRBV28 to TRBJ1-1, with TRBD1 identical over 7 bases. Germline values: CDR1 MDHEN, CDR2 SYDVKM. V lost 5 bases to trimming and J lost 11 bases; unmatched junction nucleotides: 8. CDR3 length equals 12 residues. CDR3 in DNA: TGTGCCAGCAGTATCACAGGGGAGCGCGCTTTCTTT. This encodes CASSITGERAFF.

The chain carries TRBV30 and TRBJ1-6, with D possibly being TRBD1 (6 bases). CDR1 is GTSNPN and CDR2 is SVGIG in the germline V gene (reference sequence). The germline V and J ends were trimmed by 3 bases and 7 bases, with 16 bases remaining between them. The CDR3 consists of 15 residues. Here the CDR3 reads CAWRGSGQWNSPLHF. The CDR3 bases are TGTGCCTGGAGAGGAAGTGGACAGTGGAATTCACCCCTCCACTTT.

In DNA form, the CDR3 reads TGTGCCAGCCTCAATCGACAGGGAGTATATGGCTACACCTTC. Translated: CASLNRQGVYGYTF. This sequence joins TRBV27 and TRBJ1-2; 7 bases are a match to TRBD1. CDR1 is MNHEY, CDR2 SMNVEV, per germline (reference sequence). The CDR3 has 14 residues. Unmatched junction bases numbered 11, after V lost 8 bases and J lost 5 bases.

The gene calls are TRBV29-1 and TRBJ2-7, with 8 bases lining up with TRBD2. Germline V lookup: CDR1 SQVTM, CDR2 ANQGSEA. V dropped 6 bases and J dropped 6; count of bases not matched to a gene: 13. The CDR3 loop spans 14 amino acids. CDR3 DNA: TGCAGCGTGCCCGACCGCAGCGGGAGTCTCGAGCAGTACTTC. Protein product: CSVPDRSGSLEQYF.

This chain connects TRBV5-1 to TRBJ2-7; the D gene is possibly TRBD2 (6 bases). The V end was cut by 3 bases, the J end by 0 bases, with 10 bases between. The CDR3 sequence is 14 residues long. Germline CDR1 reads SGHRS; CDR2 reads YFSETQ. The chain's CDR3 is CASSWSGSSYEQYF. The CDR3 region has the DNA TGCGCCAGCAGCTGGAGCGGGTCCTCCTACGAGCAGTACTTC. Filled out from reference TRBV5-1 and TRBJ2-7, the complete variable domain reads KAGVTQTPRYLIKTRGQQVTLSCSPISGHRSVSWYQQTPGQGLQFLFEYFSETQRNKGNFPGRFSGRQFSNSRSEMNVSTLELGDSALYLCASSWSGSSYEQYFGPGTRLTVT.